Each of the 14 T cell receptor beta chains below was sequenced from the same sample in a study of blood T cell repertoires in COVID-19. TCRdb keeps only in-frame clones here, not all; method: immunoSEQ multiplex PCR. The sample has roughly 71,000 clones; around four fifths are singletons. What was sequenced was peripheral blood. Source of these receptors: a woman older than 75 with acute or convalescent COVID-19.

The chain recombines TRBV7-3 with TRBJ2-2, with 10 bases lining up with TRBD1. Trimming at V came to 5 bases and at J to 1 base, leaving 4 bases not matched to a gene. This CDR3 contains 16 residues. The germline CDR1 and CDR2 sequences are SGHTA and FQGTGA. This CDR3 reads CASSLTGGGNTGELFF. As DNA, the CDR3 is TGTGCCAGCAGCCTGACAGGGGGCGGGAACACCGGGGAGCTGTTTTTT.

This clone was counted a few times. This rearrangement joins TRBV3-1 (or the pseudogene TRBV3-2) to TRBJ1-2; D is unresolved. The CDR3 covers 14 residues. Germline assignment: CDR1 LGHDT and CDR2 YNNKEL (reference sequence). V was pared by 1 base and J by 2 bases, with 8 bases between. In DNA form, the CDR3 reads TGTGCCAGCAGCCAAGGTTCAGTGAACTATGGCTACACCTTC. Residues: CASSQGSVNYGYTF.

CDR3 residues: CASSLTGGTGELFF. The CDR3 nucleotides read TGTGCCAGCAGCTTAACCGGAGGGACCGGGGAGCTGTTTTTT. V usage is TRBV11-2 and J usage is TRBJ2-2; maybe TRBD2 (6 bases). CDR1 is SGHAT and CDR2 is FQNNGV in the germline V gene. This CDR3 comprises 14 residues. Trimming pared 2 bases from V and 5 bases from J, leaving 9 bases between.

CDR3 amino acids: CASSIGPGPSNQPQHF. For the CDR3, the DNA is TGTGCCAGTAGTATAGGTCCAGGGCCAAGCAATCAGCCCCAGCATTTT. The genes are TRBV19 and TRBJ1-5; TRBD1 is a possible D gene (5 bases). V lost 1 base to trimming and J lost 1 base, with 11 bases between them. The germline V gene has CDR1 LNHDA and CDR2 SQIVND (reference sequence). The CDR3 sequence is 16 residues long.

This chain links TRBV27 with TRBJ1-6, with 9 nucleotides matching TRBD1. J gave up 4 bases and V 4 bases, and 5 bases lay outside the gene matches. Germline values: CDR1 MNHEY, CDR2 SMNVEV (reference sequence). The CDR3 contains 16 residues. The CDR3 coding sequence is TGTGCCAGCAGTTCCGCCGGACAGGGGTATAATTCACCCCTCCACTTT. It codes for CASSSAGQGYNSPLHF.

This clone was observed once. The CDR3 region is CATSTGGGYSPLHF. CDR3 bases: TGTGCCACCAGCACTGGGGGGGGGTATTCACCCCTCCACTTT. The V and J genes are TRBV15 and TRBJ1-6, with D tentatively TRBD1 (5 bases). The V gene's germline CDR1 is LNHNV and CDR2 YYDKDF (reference sequence). Trimming left V 4 bases short and J 8 bases short, with 12 bases between. This CDR3 region has 14 residues.

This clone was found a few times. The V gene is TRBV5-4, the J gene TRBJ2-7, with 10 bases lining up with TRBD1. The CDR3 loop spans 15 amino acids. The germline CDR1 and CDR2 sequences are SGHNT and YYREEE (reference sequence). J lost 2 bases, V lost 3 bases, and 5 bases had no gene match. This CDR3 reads CASSSPGQGTYEQYF. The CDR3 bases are TGTGCCAGCAGCTCGCCGGGACAGGGGACCTACGAGCAGTACTTC.

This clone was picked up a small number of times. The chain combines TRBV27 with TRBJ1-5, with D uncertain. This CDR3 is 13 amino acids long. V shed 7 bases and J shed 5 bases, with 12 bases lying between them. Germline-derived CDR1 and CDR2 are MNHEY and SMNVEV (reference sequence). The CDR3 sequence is CASKEFGDQPQHF. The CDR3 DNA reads TGTGCCAGCAAAGAATTCGGGGATCAGCCCCAGCATTTT.

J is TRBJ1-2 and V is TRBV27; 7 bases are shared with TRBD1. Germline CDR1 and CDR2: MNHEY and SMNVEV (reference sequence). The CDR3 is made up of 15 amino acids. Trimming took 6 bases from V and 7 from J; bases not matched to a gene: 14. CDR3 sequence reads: CASSLRGRGRGGYTF. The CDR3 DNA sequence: TGTGCCAGCAGCCTTCGAGGCAGGGGGAGAGGTGGCTACACCTTC.

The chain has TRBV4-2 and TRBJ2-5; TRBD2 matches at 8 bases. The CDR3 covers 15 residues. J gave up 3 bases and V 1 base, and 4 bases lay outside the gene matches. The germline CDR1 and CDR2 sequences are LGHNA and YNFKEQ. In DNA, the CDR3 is TGTGCCAGCAGCCAAGCAGGACTAGCCGAAGAGACCCAGTACTTC. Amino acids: CASSQAGLAEETQYF.

DNA for the CDR3: TGTGCCAGCTCACCAGTGGGACAGGCGAGGACTCAGAACACTGAAGCTTTCTTT. Translation gives CASSPVGQARTQNTEAFF. The V call is TRBV18, the J call TRBJ1-1, with TRBD1 matching 8 bases. The CDR3 has 18 residues. Germline V lookup: CDR1 KGHSH, CDR2 LQKENI. V lost 2 bases and J lost 1; bases outside the gene matches: 12.

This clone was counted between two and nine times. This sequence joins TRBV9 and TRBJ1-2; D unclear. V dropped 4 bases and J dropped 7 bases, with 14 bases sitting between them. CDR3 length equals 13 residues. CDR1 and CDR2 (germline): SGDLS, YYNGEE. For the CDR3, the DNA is TGTGCCAGCAGCCCCAGCGGGCGAGGTGGCTACACCTTC. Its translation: CASSPSGRGGYTF.

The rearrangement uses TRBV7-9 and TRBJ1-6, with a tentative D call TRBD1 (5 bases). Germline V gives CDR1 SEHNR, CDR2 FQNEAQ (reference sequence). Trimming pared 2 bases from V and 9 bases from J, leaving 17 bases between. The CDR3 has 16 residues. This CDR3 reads CASSLTQGSVRSPLHF. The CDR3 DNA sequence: TGTGCCAGCAGCTTAACCCAGGGATCGGTTCGTTCACCCCTCCACTTT.

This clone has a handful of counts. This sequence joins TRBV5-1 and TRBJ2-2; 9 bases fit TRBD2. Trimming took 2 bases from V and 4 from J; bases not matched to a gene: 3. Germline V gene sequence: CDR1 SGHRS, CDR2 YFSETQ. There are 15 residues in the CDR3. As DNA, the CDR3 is TGCGCCAGCAGCTTAGGTAGCGGGAGCACCGGGGAGCTGTTTTTT. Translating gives CASSLGSGSTGELFF.